Presented here are 24 T cell receptor beta chains from one specimen sequenced in a study of blood T cells in healthy people across ages. Through a sample-barcoded 5' primer and a J-beta primer mix, a second PCR was run for roughly 6 to 11 cycles. Using its own MiXCR run on the 5' RACE reads, TCRdb lists one record per CDR3 protein. The profile shows under 1,000,000 distinct CDR3 sequences, about 47% of them singletons. The material sequenced was blood. These receptors all come from an elderly man in good health.

Concerning this clonotype itself: A single base separates this from a much larger clone, so it may be a read error. The chain links TRBV7-8 to TRBJ1-5; the D is unclear. The CDR3 has 13 amino acids. Germline CDR1 reads SGHVS; CDR2 reads FQNEAQ. V lost 6 bases, J lost 4 bases, and 10 bases lay in between. CDR3 in amino acids: CASRPVGNQPQHF. CDR3 DNA: TGTGCCAGCAGGCCGGTCGGGAATCAGCCCCAGCATTTT.

The chain joins TRBV24-1 to TRBJ2-1, with D perhaps given as TRBD1 or TRBD2 (5 bases each). The end of the DNA aligns better with TRBJ2-7, so the J call may be wrong. Germline V gene lookup returns CDR1 KGHDR and CDR2 SFDVKD. The CDR3 covers 13 residues. The DNA for the CDR3 is TGTGCCACCAGTGATTGGGACCGAGAGGAGCAGTACTTC. Residues: CATSDWDREEQYF.

In regard to this clonotype: At one of its ends the junction is not consistent with the germline gene, which may arise from a read error. The chain couples TRBV20-1 to TRBJ2-5; TRBD2 agrees at 10 bases. CDR1 is DFQATT and CDR2 is SNEGSKA in the germline V gene (reference sequence). This CDR3 spans 16 amino acids. CDR3 nucleotide sequence: TGCAGTGCTAGAGACGGCTCAGCGGGGGGGCCCAACACCCAGTACTTT. Its translation: CSARDGSAGGPNTQYF.

The genes are TRBV12-3 or TRBV12-4 and TRBJ2-5; D unclear. Trimming took 5 bases from V and 1 from J, leaving 14 bases between them. CDR3 length: 15 residues. The CDR3, as DNA: TGTGCCAGCAGTCCCCTGGACCGGCCCCAAGAGACCCAGTACTTC. Its translation: CASSPLDRPQETQYF.

There are a few counts of this clonotype. The chain uses TRBV5-1 and TRBJ2-3; 12 bases are a match to TRBD1. Germline V lookup: CDR1 SGHRS, CDR2 YFSETQ. The CDR3 has 15 residues. The V gene end was trimmed by 4 bases and the J gene end by 12 bases; junction bases not matched to a gene: 12. CDR3 DNA sequence: TGCGCCAGCAGCCCGAGCGCTACAGGGACAGGGGGCCAGTATTTT. Translation: CASSPSATGTGGQYF.

The rearrangement links TRBV7-2 to TRBJ2-3; 9 bases map to TRBD1. Losses at the gene ends were 5 bases for V and 6 bases for J; bases not matched to a gene: 6. CDR3 length: 14 residues. Germline values: CDR1 SGHTA, CDR2 FQGNSA. This CDR3 reads CASSATGGMDTQYF. The CDR3 coding sequence is TGTGCCAGCAGCGCGACAGGGGGAATGGATACGCAGTATTTT.

V usage is TRBV29-1 and J usage is TRBJ2-5; tentative D call: TRBD2 (6 bases). V shed 5 bases and J shed 11 bases, with 21 bases lying between them. The CDR3 contains 13 residues. The V gene's germline CDR1 is SQVTM and CDR2 ANQGSEA. CDR3 sequence: CSVQLANYNEQYF. CDR3 DNA sequence: TGCAGCGTTCAACTAGCTAACTACAATGAGCAGTACTTC.

This clonotype was found many times. This chain links TRBV12-3 or TRBV12-4 with TRBJ2-7, with 7 nucleotides matching TRBD1. Trimming removed 6 bases from V and 6 bases from J; junction bases left unmatched: 5. The CDR3 is 12 amino acids. The CDR3 here is CASSLGTVEQYF. The DNA of the CDR3 is TGTGCCAGCAGCCTAGGGACAGTCGAGCAGTACTTC.

This sequence joins TRBV7-2 and TRBJ2-7, with 8 nucleotides matching TRBD1. The CDR3 extends over 15 amino acids. With V trimmed by 4 bases and J by 3 bases, 8 bases remained unmatched. The germline CDR1 and CDR2 sequences are SGHTA and FQGNSA. The CDR3 DNA is TGTGCCAGCAGCTCTACAGGGGGGAACTACTACGAGCAGTACTTC. Its protein product is CASSSTGGNYYEQYF.

The J gene is TRBJ2-1, the V gene TRBV4-2, with D perhaps matching TRBD1 or TRBD2 (6 bases each). Germline-derived CDR1 and CDR2 are LGHNA and YNFKEQ. The V end lost 1 base, the J end lost 1 base, and 11 bases lay between the germline ends. This CDR3 is 16 amino acids long. CDR3 DNA: TGTGCCAGCAGCCAAGGTGGGGGGACATCCTACAATGAGCAGTTCTTC. Translation gives CASSQGGGTSYNEQFF.

The sample holds many counts of this clonotype. The chain has TRBV4-3 and TRBJ1-5, with D possibly matching TRBD1 (5 bases). The germline gives CDR1 LGHNA, CDR2 YSLEER. The CDR3 consists of 15 residues. Between the trimmed V and J ends, which lost 0 bases and 7 bases, there was a span of 13 bases. The CDR3 coding sequence is TGCGCCAGCAGCCAAGAGATAGGGGCAAACCAGCCCCAGCATTTT. Residues: CASSQEIGANQPQHF.

The rearrangement uses TRBV7-8 and TRBJ2-1; the match to TRBD2 covers 7 bases. Germline trimming cut 5 bases from V and 7 bases from J; bases unmatched to any gene: 2. Germline V gives CDR1 SGHVS, CDR2 FQNEAQ. The CDR3 is 12 residues long. In nucleotides, the CDR3 is TGTGCCAGCAGCGCGGGACTAAATGAGCAGTTCTTC. It translates to CASSAGLNEQFF.

This clonotype showed up just once. V is TRBV20-1 and J is TRBJ2-3; TRBD2 matches at 11 bases. Germline CDR1 and CDR2: DFQATT and SNEGSKA (reference sequence). Trimming at V came to 6 bases and at J to 2 bases, leaving 10 bases not matched to a gene. The CDR3 spans 16 residues. The CDR3 nucleotides read TGCAGTGCCATAGCGGGAGGGCCGTCGTTCACAGATACGCAGTATTTT. Translation gives CSAIAGGPSFTDTQYF.

The V call is TRBV20-1, the J call TRBJ2-3; 8 bases match TRBD2. Trimming removed 5 bases from V and 4 bases from J; junction bases left unmatched: 8. The CDR3 loop spans 14 amino acids. CDR1 DFQATT and CDR2 SNEGSKA come from the germline V gene (reference sequence). CDR3 sequence (DNA): TGCAGTGCTCAACGGGAGGGGAGGGCAGATACGCAGTATTTT. It encodes CSAQREGRADTQYF.

This clonotype was counted at least ten times. This sequence joins TRBV5-1 and TRBJ2-7, with D maybe TRBD2 (7 bases). V gave up 4 bases and J gave up 3 bases, with 14 bases separating them. The CDR3 sequence is 14 residues long. The germline gives CDR1 SGHRS, CDR2 YFSETQ. The CDR3 region is CASSPWEGVYEQYF. The CDR3 DNA reads TGCGCCAGCAGCCCTTGGGAGGGGGTCTACGAGCAGTACTTC. The full variable domain, completed using reference TRBV5-1 and TRBJ2-7, is KAGVTQTPRYLIKTRGQQVTLSCSPISGHRSVSWYQQTPGQGLQFLFEYFSETQRNKGNFPGRFSGRQFSNSRSEMNVSTLELGDSALYLCASSPWEGVYEQYFGPGTRLTVT.

The sample holds many counts of this clonotype. The V gene is TRBV5-1, the J gene TRBJ2-1, with D perhaps TRBD1 (6 bases). The CDR3 covers 13 residues. Germline loops: CDR1 SGHRS, CDR2 YFSETQ. Between the trimmed V and J ends, which lost 2 bases and 8 bases, there was a span of 11 bases. CDR3 region: CASSLRQGYEQFF. CDR3 DNA sequence: TGCGCCAGCAGCTTAAGGCAGGGGTATGAGCAGTTCTTC.

This clonotype was observed many times. CDR3 sequence (DNA): TGTGCCAGCAGCTACGTCGGCAACAATGAGCAGTTCTTC. The encoded protein is CASSYVGNNEQFF. The chain is built from TRBV7-2 and TRBJ2-1; D uncertain. V lost 4 bases and J lost 5, with 9 bases in between. The CDR3 covers 13 residues. Germline V lookup: CDR1 SGHTA, CDR2 FQGNSA.

This clonotype showed up just a few times. The chain recombines TRBV12-3 or TRBV12-4 with TRBJ2-1; 10 bases line up with TRBD2. The CDR3 has 16 amino acids. V was clipped by 5 bases and J by 4 bases; unmatched bases: 8. As DNA, the CDR3 is TGTGCCAGCAGTCCCCGTGTAGCGGGAGGTTACAATGAGCAGTTCTTC. It yields the protein CASSPRVAGGYNEQFF.

This clonotype was found once. The chain carries TRBV5-1 and TRBJ1-4; 7 bases map to TRBD1. This CDR3 region has 15 residues. Germline trimming cut 3 bases from V and 10 bases from J; bases unmatched to any gene: 12. Germline V gene lookup returns CDR1 SGHRS and CDR2 YFSETQ. This CDR3 is CASSSGQDGPGKLFF. CDR3 coding DNA: TGCGCCAGCAGCTCCGGACAGGACGGACCTGGAAAACTGTTTTTT.

CDR3 residues: CASSPLYDRTSGMRNEQFF. CDR3 DNA: TGTGCCAGCTCACCACTCTATGATAGGACTAGCGGGATGAGGAATGAGCAGTTCTTC. The V call is TRBV18, the J call TRBJ2-1, with 12 bases that match TRBD2. The CDR3 totals 19 residues. Per the germline V gene, CDR1 is KGHSH and CDR2 is LQKENI. The junction had 14 bases not matched to a gene; V was cut back by 1 base and J by 7 bases.

This clonotype was found a few times. This CDR3 reads CASSPSSLAAYEQYF. As DNA, the CDR3 is TGTGCCAGCAGCCCGAGTTCCCTAGCGGCCTACGAGCAGTACTTC. V and J are TRBV7-2 and TRBJ2-7, with 7 bases lining up with TRBD2. Germline lookup yields CDR1 SGHTA and CDR2 FQGNSA. There are 15 residues in the CDR3. The V gene end was trimmed by 5 bases and the J gene end by 2 bases; junction bases not matched to a gene: 9.

The chain uses TRBV20-1 and TRBJ2-7, with TRBD2 matching over 7 bases. The CDR3 has 15 amino acids. Germline values: CDR1 DFQATT, CDR2 SNEGSKA (reference sequence). J gave up 7 bases and V 2 bases, and 14 bases lay outside the gene matches. CDR3 nucleotides: TGCAGTGCTAGACCCCCTAGCGGAGGTAACAATGAGCAGTACTTC. It is translated as CSARPPSGGNNEQYF.

This clonotype appeared a few times. The chain links TRBV29-1 to TRBJ2-7; 7 bases are a match to TRBD1. The V and J ends lost 7 bases and 2 bases, in that order; junction bases with no gene match: 8. The CDR3 spans 13 residues. Germline-derived CDR1 and CDR2 are SQVTM and ANQGSEA. The CDR3 coding sequence is TGCAGCGCCTGGGACAGTGCGGCCTACGAGCAGTACTTC. Translation gives CSAWDSAAYEQYF.

V gene TRBV3-1 combines with J gene TRBJ2-7; TRBD2 agrees at 9 bases. V lost 3 bases to trimming and J lost 7 bases; unmatched junction nucleotides: 10. CDR1 LGHDT and CDR2 YNNKEL come from the germline V gene (reference sequence). The CDR3 covers 15 residues. CDR3 protein: CASSQRLAVSNEQYF. The CDR3 nucleotides are TGTGCCAGCAGCCAGCGACTAGCGGTTAGTAATGAGCAGTACTTC.